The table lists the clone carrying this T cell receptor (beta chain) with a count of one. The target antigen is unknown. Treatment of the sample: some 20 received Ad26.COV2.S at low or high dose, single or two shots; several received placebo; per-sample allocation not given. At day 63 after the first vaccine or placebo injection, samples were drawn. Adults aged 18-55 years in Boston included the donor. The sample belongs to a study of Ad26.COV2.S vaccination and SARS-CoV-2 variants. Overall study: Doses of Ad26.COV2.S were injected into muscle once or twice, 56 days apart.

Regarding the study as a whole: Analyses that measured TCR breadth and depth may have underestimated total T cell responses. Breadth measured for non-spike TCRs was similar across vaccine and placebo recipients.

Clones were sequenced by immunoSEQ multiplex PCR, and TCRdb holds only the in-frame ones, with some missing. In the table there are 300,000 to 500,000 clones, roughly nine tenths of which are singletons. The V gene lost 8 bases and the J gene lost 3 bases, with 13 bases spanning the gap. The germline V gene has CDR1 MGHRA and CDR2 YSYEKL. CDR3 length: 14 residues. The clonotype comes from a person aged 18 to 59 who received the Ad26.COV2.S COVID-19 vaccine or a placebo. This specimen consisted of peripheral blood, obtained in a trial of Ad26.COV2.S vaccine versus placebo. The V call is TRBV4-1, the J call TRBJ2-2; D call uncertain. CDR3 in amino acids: CASSDRQDTGELFF. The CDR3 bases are TGCGCCAGCTCAGATAGACAAGACACCGGGGAGCTGTTTTTT.